What follows describes a single TCR beta chain. As processed by the authors: Cell counts per sample came from amplifying reference gene primers. Profiled with immunoSEQ multiplex PCR; TCRdb holds only in-frame clones, not every one. V, J and clone size reflect that table, while D and trimming were determined from the DNA. The profile covers about 180,000 clones, with more than 80% appearing a single time and roughly 6.3% taken by the ten largest. The source of the sample is a study of blood T cell repertoires in COVID-19. About the research overall: The study drew acute and convalescent COVID-19 samples from the United States, Italy and Spain. Sample material is recorded as cDNA or gDNA derived from T cells, B-cell-depleted T cells, or PBMCs.

CDR1 KGHSH and CDR2 LQKENI come from the germline V gene. Trimming stripped 5 bases from V and 0 bases from J, with 7 bases between. The CDR3 covers 13 residues. This clonotype was obtained from a human donor in a cohort sampled during active COVID-19. The source material was peripheral blood. The chain carries TRBV18 and TRBJ1-1; no clear D gene. The CDR3 nucleotides are TGTGCCAGCTCAACAGACATGAACACTGAAGCTTTCTTT. Translated: CASSTDMNTEAFF.